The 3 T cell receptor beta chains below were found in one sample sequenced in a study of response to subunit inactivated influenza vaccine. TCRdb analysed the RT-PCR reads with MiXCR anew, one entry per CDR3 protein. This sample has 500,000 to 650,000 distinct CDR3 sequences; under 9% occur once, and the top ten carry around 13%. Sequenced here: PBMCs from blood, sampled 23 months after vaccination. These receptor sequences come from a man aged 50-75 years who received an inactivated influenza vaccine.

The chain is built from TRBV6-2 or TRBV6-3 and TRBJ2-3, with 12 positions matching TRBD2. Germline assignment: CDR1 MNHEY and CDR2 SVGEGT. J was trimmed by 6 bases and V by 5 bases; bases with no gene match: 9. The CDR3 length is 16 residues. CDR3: CASSNPSGRAADTQYF. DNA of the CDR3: TGTGCCAGCAGTAACCCTAGCGGGAGGGCCGCGGATACGCAGTATTTT.

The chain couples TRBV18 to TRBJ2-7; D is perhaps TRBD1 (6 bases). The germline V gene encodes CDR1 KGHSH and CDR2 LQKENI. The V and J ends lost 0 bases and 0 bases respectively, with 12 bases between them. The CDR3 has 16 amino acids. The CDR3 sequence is CASSPPARGVSYEQYF. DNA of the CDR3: TGTGCCAGCTCACCACCTGCCAGGGGCGTCTCCTACGAGCAGTACTTC.

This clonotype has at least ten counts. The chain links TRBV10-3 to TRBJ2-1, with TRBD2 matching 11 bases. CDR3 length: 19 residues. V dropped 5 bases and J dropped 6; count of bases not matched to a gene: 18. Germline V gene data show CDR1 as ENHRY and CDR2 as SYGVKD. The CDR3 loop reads CAISTAGTSGPISPNEQFF. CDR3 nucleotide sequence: TGTGCCATCAGTACCGCCGGGACTAGCGGACCTATTAGCCCCAATGAGCAGTTCTTC.